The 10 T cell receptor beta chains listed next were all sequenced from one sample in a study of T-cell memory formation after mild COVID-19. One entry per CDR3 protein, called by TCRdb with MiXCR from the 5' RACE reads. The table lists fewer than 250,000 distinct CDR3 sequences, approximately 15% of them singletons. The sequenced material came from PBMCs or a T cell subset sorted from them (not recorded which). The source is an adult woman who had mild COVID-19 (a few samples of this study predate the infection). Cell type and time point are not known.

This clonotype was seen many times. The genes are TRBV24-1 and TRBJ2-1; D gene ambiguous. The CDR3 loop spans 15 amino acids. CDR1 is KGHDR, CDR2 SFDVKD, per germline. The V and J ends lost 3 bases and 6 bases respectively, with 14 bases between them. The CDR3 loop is CATSDPNGRSNEQFF. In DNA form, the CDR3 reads TGTGCCACCAGTGATCCCAACGGGCGGAGCAATGAGCAGTTCTTC.

CDR3 protein: CASSLESSGANVLTF. The CDR3 nucleotides read TGCGCCAGCAGCTTGGAAAGCTCTGGGGCCAACGTCCTGACTTTC. The chain couples TRBV5-1 to TRBJ2-6; D gene ambiguous. V was shortened by 0 bases and J by 0 bases, with 4 bases between the two germline ends. This CDR3 is 15 amino acids long. Germline CDR1 reads SGHRS; CDR2 reads YFSETQ. Full variable domain (outside the CDR3, taken from reference TRBV5-1 and TRBJ2-6): KAGVTQTPRYLIKTRGQQVTLSCSPISGHRSVSWYQQTPGQGLQFLFEYFSETQRNKGNFPGRFSGRQFSNSRSEMNVSTLELGDSALYLCASSLESSGANVLTFGAGSRLTVL.

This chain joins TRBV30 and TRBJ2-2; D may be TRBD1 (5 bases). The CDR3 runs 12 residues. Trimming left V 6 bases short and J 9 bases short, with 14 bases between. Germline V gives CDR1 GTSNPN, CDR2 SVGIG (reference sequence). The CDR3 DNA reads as TGTGCCTGCCAGGGTAACTCCAGGGAGCTGTTTTTT. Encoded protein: CACQGNSRELFF.

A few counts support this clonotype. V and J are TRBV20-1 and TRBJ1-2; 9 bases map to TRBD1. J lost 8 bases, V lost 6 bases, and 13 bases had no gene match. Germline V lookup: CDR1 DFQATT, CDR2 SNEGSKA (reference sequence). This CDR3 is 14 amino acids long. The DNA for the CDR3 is TGCAGTGCAGCGGGACAGGGCGTGTCGGGCGGCTACACCTTC. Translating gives CSAAGQGVSGGYTF.

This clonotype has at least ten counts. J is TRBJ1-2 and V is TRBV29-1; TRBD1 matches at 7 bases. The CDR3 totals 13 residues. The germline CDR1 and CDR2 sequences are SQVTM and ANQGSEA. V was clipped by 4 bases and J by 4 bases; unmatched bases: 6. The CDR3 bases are TGCAGCGTTGGGGACAGCACCGCCTATGGCTACACCTTC. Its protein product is CSVGDSTAYGYTF.

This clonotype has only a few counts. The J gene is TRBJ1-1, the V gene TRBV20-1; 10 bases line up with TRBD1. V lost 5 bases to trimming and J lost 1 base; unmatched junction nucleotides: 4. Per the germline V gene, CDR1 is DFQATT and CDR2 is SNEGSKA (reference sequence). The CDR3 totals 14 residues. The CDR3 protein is CSARDRGGNTEAFF. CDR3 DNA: TGCAGTGCTCGGGACAGGGGAGGGAACACTGAAGCTTTCTTT.

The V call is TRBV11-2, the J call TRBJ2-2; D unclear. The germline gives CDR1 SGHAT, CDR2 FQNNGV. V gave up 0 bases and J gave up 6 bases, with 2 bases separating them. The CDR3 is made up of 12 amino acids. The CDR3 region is CASSLDPGELFF. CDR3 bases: TGTGCCAGCAGCTTAGATCCCGGGGAGCTGTTTTTT.

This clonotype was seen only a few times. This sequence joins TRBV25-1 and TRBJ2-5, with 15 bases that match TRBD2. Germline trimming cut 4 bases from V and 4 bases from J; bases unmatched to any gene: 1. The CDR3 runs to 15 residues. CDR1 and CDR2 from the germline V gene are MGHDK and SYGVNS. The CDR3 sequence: CASSVGLAGGETQYF. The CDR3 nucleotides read TGTGCCAGCAGTGTGGGACTAGCGGGGGGAGAGACCCAGTACTTC. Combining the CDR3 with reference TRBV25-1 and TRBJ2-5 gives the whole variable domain EADIYQTPRYLVIGTGKKITLECSQTMGHDKMYWYQQDPGMELHLIHYSYGVNSTEKGDLSSESTVSRIRTEHFPLTLESARPSHTSQYLCASSVGLAGGETQYFGPGTRLLVL.

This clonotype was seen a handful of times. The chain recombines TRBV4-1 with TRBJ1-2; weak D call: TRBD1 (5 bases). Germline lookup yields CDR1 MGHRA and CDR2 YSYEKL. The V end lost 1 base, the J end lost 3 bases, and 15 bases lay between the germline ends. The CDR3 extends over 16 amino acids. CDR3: CASSQAMTASHYGYTF. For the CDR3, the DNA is TGCGCCAGCAGCCAAGCGATGACAGCGTCTCACTATGGCTACACCTTC.

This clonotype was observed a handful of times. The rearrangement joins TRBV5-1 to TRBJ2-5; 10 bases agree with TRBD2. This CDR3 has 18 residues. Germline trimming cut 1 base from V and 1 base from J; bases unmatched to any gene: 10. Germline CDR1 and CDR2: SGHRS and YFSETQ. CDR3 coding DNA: TGCGCCAGCAGCTTGCGTCCAGGACTAGCGGCAATCCAAGAGACCCAGTACTTC. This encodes CASSLRPGLAAIQETQYF.